At least ten counts were recorded for the clone carrying this TCR beta chain. The antigen is not known. The record originates from a study of T-cell memory formation after mild COVID-19. General observations from the study: Pre-infection memory contained some responding clones, which suggested that cross-reactive memory had joined. What remained unconfirmed was the SARS-CoV-2 specificity of second-wave clones peaking on day 37. CD4+ contracting clones were mainly CM and EM; CD8+ ones, EMRA.

TCRdb independently ran MiXCR on the 5' RACE reads; one entry per CDR3 protein. The sample records tens of thousands of distinct CDR3 sequences, under 8% being singletons. Looked up from germline, CDR1 is SGHTA and CDR2 is FQGNSA. The CDR3 has 14 residues. V lost 3 bases and J lost 5; bases outside the gene matches: 2. The material sequenced was PBMCs or a T cell subset sorted from them (not recorded which). The receptor's source is a man between 18 and 35 years old who had mild COVID-19 (a few samples of this study predate the infection). Cell type and time point are not known. The chain is built from TRBV7-2 and TRBJ2-1, with 9 bases aligning to TRBD1. CDR3: CASSLGTGHNEQFF. Written as DNA, the CDR3 is TGTGCCAGCAGCTTGGGGACAGGGCACAATGAGCAGTTCTTC.